This section outlines one TCR beta chain sequence together with its context. This CDR3 contains 15 residues. V was trimmed by 1 base and J by 4 bases, leaving 12 bases between them. These data originate in a study of patients and donors after allogeneic stem cell transplantation. TCRdb itself ran the RT-PCR reads through MiXCR, one entry per CDR3 protein. This sample has roughly 200,000 distinct CDR3 sequences; less than 45% occur once, and the top ten carry 33%. The sequenced sample was blood, either unsorted or a sorted T cell fraction (not recorded which). This rearrangement joins TRBV12-3 or TRBV12-4 to TRBJ2-3; either TRBD1 or TRBD2 may supply D (5 bases each). This receptor was taken from a human donor who was either an allogeneic HSCT recipient or a stem cell or donor lymphocyte infusion donor (not recorded which). It is not recorded whose cells these are; they may come from a transplant donor. The CDR3, as DNA: TGTGCCAGCAGTTTAGTAGTGAGGGGTTCAGATACGCAGTATTTT. It yields the protein CASSLVVRGSDTQYF.